The text below deals with one T cell receptor (beta chain). Its antigen remains unknown. The data belong to a study of molecular identifiers for immune sequencing clone quantification. The V gene's germline CDR1 is DFQATT and CDR2 SNEGSKA (reference sequence). The ends were cut back, 6 bases at V and 0 bases at J, with 27 bases in the middle. The CDR3 covers 18 residues. Sorting recovered naive CD8 T cells on a CD8+CD4-CCR7+CD45RA+ profile. Study-level results: Identical TCR molecules that share a barcode could lead to an underestimation of highly expanded clone sizes.

Listed TCR primers, together with previously described methods, were used for the bulk TCR libraries. One entry per CDR3 protein results from TCRdb running MiXCR on the PCR reads. The data hold 400,000 to 600,000 distinct CDR3 sequences, with roughly 25% observed a single time. Sequenced sample: naive CD8+ T cells from blood, with Jurkat cell RNA spiked in. Sample subset: FACS-sorted CD8+CD4-CCR7+CD45RA+ naive T cells. The receptor's source is a human donor in good health. Some libraries in this study had Jurkat cell RNA spiked in. V and J are TRBV20-1 and TRBJ2-7; tentatively, D is TRBD1 (6 bases). The CDR3 here is CSAVTLRDTTLRSYEQYF. The CDR3 region has the DNA TGCAGTGCAGTGACTCTGAGGGACACGACCCTCCGCTCCTACGAGCAGTACTTC.